This T cell receptor (beta chain) originates from a study of cytomegalovirus exposure and HLA in healthy donors. Study as a whole: Inside one of the first data releases sat around 80 million unique TCRs taken from HLA-typed donors.

PCR used 60 Vbeta primers and 13 Jbeta primers. Here immunoSEQ multiplex PCR was the method, and the copy in TCRdb shows in-frame clones only, minus some. Among about 180,000 clones listed, 80% were seen once. Study results and limitations: The authors reported that TCR beta sequences could predict HLA-A and HLA-B alleles. These predictions were accurate for most subjects in the first cohort.

Germline trimming cut 3 bases from V and 14 bases from J; bases unmatched to any gene: 16. Germline V gives CDR1 SGHDN, CDR2 FVKESK. This CDR3 has 16 residues. A single count supports this clone. Its antigen is currently unknown. Among the donors, all were healthy bone marrow donors. Donors sampled were nominally healthy, though unrecorded immune exposures were likely. The clonotype was recovered from a woman aged 45-65 years in good health and CMV-seropositive. Sequencing input: PBMCs. The chain couples TRBV14 to TRBJ2-1; TRBD2 aligns across 10 bases. CDR3 amino acids: CASSQLGLAGDASEFF. CDR3 bases: TGTGCCAGCAGCCAGCTTGGTCTAGCGGGAGACGCGAGCGAGTTCTTC.